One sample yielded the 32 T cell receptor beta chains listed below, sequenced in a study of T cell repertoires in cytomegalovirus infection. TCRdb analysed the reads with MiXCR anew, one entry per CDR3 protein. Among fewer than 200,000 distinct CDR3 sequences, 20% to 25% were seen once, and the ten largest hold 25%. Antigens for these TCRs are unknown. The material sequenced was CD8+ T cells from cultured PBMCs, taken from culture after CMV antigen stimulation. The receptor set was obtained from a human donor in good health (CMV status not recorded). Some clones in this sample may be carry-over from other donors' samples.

CDR3 sequence reads: CASRAGTALDTQYF. The CDR3 region has the DNA TGTGCCAGCAGGGCCGGGACCGCTCTGGATACGCAGTATTTT. This rearrangement joins TRBV12-3 or TRBV12-4 to TRBJ2-3; the D gene could be TRBD1 or TRBD2 (5 bases each). V lost 6 bases, J lost 6 bases, and 16 bases lay in between. The CDR3 is 14 amino acids.

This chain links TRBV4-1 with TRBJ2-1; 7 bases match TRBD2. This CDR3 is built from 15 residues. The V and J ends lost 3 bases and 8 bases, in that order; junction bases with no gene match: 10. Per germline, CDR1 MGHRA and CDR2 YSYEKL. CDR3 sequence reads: CASSQVKRGSDEQFF. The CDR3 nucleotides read TGCGCCAGCAGCCAGGTAAAGCGGGGCTCGGATGAGCAGTTCTTC.

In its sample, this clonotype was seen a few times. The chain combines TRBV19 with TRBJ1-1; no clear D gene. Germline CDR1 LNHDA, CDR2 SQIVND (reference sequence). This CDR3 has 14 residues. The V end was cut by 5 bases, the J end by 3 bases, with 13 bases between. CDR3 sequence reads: CASSFRTRDTEAFF. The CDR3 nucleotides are TGTGCCAGTAGTTTTAGAACCCGGGACACTGAAGCTTTCTTT.

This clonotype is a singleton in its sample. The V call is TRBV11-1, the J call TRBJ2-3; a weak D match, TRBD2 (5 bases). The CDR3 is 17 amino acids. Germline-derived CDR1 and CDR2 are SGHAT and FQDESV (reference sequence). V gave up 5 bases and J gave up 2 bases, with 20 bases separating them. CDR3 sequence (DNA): TGTGCCAGCAGCGGCCGGCCCGGAGACGGGGTCACAGATACGCAGTATTTT. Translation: CASSGRPGDGVTDTQYF. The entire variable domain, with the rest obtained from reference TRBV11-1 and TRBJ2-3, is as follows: EAEVAQSPRYKITEKSQAVAFWCDPISGHATLYWYRQILGQGPELLVQFQDESVVDDSQLPKDRFSAERLKGVDSTLKIQPAELGDSAMYLCASSGRPGDGVTDTQYFGPGTRLTVL.

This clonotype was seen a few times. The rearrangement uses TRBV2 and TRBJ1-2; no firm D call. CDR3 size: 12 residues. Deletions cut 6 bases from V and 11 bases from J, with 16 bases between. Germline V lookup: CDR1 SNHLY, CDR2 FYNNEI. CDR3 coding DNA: TGTGCCAGCAGCGCTGACGGAGTTGATTACACCTTC. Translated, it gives CASSADGVDYTF.

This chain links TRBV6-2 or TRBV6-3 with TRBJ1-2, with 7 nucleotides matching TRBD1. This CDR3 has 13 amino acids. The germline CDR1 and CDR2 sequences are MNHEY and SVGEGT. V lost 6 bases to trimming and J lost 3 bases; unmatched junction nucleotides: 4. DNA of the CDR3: TGTGCCAGCAGCCCGGGACAGTACTATGGCTACACCTTC. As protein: CASSPGQYYGYTF.

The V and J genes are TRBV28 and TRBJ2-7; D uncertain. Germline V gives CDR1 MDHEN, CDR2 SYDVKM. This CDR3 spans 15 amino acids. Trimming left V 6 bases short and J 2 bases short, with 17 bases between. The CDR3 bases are TGTGCCAGCAGCTTAGAGGTGTCCTCGGCCTACGAGCAGTACTTC. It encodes CASSLEVSSAYEQYF.

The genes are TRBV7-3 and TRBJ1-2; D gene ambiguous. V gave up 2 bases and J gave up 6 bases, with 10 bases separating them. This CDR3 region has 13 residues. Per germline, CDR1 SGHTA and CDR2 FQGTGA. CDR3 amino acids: CASSLVSVHGYTF. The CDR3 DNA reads TGTGCCAGCAGCTTAGTTAGCGTCCATGGCTACACCTTC.

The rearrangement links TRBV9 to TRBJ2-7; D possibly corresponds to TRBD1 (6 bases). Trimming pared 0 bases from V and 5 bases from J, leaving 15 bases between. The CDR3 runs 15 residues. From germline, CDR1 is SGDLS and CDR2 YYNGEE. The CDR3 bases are TGTGCCAGCAGCGTAGGTGGGCAGGGGTTCGACGAGCAGTACTTC. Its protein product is CASSVGGQGFDEQYF.

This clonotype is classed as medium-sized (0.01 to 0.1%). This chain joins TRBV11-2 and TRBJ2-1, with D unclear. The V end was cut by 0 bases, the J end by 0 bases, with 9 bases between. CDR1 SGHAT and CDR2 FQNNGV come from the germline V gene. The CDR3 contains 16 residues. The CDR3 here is CASSLDPLSSYNEQFF. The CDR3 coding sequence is TGTGCCAGCAGCTTAGATCCACTAAGCTCCTACAATGAGCAGTTCTTC.

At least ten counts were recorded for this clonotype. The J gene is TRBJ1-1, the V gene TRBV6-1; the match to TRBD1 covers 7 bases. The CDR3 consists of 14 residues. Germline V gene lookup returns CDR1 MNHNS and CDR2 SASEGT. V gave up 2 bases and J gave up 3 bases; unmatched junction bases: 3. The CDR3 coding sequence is TGTGCCAGCAGTGAACCTGGGACAGACACTGAAGCTTTCTTT. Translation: CASSEPGTDTEAFF.

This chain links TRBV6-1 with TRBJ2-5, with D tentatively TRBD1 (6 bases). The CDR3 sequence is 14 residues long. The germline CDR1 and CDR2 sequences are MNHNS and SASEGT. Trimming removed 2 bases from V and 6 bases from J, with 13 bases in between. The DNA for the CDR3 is TGTGCCAGCAGTGAAATCGGACAGTCTAAGACCCAGTACTTC. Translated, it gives CASSEIGQSKTQYF.

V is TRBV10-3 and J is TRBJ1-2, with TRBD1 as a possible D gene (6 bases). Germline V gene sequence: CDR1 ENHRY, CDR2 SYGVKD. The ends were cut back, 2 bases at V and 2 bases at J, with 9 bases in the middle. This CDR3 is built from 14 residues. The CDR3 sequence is CAISEDRLNYGYTF. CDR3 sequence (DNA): TGTGCCATCAGTGAGGACAGGCTAAACTATGGCTACACCTTC.

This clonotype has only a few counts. The CDR3 region has the DNA TGTGCCAGCAGCTTGAACCAGGGGGCAAGCACTGAAGCTTTCTTT. It specifies CASSLNQGASTEAFF. V and J are TRBV11-2 and TRBJ1-1; 8 nucleotides match TRBD1. This CDR3 comprises 15 residues. The germline gives CDR1 SGHAT, CDR2 FQNNGV. The junction had 7 bases not matched to a gene; V was cut back by 3 bases and J by 4 bases.

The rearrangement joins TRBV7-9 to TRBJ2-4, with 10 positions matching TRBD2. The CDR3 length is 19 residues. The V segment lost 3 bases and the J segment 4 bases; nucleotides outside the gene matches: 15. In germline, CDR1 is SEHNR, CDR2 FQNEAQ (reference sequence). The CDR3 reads CASSLGSSGGLSQKNIQYF. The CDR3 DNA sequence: TGTGCCAGCAGCTTGGGGTCTAGCGGGGGCCTCAGCCAAAAAAACATTCAGTACTTC.

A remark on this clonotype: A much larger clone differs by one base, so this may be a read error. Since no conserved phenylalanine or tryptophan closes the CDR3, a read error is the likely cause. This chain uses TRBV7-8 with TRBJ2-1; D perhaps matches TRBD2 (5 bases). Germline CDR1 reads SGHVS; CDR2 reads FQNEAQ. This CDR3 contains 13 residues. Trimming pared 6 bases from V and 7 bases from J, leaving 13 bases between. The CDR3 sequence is CASSIITGNEQFL. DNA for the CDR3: TGTGCCAGCAGTATAATTACGGGGAATGAGCAGTTCTTG.

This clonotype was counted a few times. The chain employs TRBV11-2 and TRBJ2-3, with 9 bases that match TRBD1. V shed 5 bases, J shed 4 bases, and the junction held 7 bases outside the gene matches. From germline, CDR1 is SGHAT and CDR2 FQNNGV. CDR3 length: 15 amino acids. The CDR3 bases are TGTGCCAGCAGCCATGCGGACAGGGGTGCAGATACGCAGTATTTT. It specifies CASSHADRGADTQYF. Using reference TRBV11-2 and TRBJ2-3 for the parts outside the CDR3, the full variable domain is EAGVAQSPRYKIIEKRQSVAFWCNPISGHATLYWYQQILGQGPKLLIQFQNNGVVDDSQLPKDRFSAERLKGVDSTLKIQPAKLEDSAVYLCASSHADRGADTQYFGPGTRLTVL.

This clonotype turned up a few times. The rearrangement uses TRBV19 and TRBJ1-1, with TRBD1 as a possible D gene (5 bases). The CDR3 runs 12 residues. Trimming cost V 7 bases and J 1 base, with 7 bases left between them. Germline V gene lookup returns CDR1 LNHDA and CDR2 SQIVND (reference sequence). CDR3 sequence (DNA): TGTGCCAGTACCGGGGGGAACACTGAAGCTTTCTTT. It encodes CASTGGNTEAFF. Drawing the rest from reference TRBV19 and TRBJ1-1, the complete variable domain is DGGITQSPKYLFRKEGQNVTLSCEQNLNHDAMYWYRQDPGQGLRLIYYSQIVNDFQKGDIAEGYSVSREKKESFPLTVTSAQKNPTAFYLCASTGGNTEAFFGQGTRLTVV.

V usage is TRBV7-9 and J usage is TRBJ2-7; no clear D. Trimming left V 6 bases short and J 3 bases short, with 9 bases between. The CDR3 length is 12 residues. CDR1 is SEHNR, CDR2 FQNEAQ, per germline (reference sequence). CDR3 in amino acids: CASSPPRYEQYF. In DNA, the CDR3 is TGTGCCAGCAGTCCCCCTCGCTACGAGCAGTACTTC.

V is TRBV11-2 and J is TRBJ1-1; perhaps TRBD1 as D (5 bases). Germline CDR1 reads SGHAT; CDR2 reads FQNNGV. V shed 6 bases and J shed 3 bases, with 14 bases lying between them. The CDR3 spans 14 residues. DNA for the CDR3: TGTGCCAGCAGACGGGGACGGACGGACACTGAAGCTTTCTTT. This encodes CASRRGRTDTEAFF.

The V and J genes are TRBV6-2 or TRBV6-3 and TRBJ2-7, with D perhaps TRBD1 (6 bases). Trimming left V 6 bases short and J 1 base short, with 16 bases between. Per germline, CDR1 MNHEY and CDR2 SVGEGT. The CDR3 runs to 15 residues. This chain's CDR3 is CASSQDRGGSYEQYF. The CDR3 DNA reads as TGTGCCAGCAGCCAAGACAGAGGGGGATCCTACGAGCAGTACTTC.

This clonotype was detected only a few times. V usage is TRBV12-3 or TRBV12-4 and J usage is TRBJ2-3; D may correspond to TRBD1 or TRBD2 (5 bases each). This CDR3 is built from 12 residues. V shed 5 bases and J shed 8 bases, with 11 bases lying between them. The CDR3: CASSERGTTQYF. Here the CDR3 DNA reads TGTGCCAGCAGTGAGAGGGGTACTACGCAGTATTTT.

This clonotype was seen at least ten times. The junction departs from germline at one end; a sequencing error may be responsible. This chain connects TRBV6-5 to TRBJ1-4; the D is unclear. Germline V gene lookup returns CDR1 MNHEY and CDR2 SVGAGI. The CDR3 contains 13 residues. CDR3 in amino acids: CASMGGDWETLFF. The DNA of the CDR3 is TGTGCCAGCATGGGTGGGGATTGGGAAACACTGTTTTTT.

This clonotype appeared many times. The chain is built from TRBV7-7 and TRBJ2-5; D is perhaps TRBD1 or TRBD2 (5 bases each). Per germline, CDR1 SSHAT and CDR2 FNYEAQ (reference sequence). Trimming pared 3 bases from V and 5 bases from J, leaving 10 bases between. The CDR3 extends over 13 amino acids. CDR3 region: CASSLGPVETQYF. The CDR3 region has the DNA TGTGCCAGCAGCTTGGGACCCGTGGAGACCCAGTACTTC.

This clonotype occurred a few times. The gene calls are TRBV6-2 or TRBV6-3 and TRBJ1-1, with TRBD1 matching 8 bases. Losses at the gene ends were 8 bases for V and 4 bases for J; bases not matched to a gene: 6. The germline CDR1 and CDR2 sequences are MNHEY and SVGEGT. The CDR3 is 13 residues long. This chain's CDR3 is CASGAGQGTEAFF. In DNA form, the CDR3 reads TGTGCCAGCGGCGCCGGACAGGGCACTGAAGCTTTCTTT.

The CDR3 DNA sequence: TGTGCCAGCAGTTTTCGCGCGGGGGGCCTTATATTCCAAGAGACCCAGTACTTC. It encodes CASSFRAGGLIFQETQYF. This chain joins TRBV12-3 or TRBV12-4 and TRBJ2-5; 8 positions match TRBD2. The J segment lost 1 base and the V segment lost 3 bases, leaving 13 bases of the junction unmatched. The length of the CDR3 is 18 residues.

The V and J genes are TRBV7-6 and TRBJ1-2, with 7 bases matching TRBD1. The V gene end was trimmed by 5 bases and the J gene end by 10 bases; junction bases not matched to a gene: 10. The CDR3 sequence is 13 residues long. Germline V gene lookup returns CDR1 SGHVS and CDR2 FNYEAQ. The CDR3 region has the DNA TGTGCCAGCAGCCCCCGGGACAGCTACGTCTACACCTTC. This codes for CASSPRDSYVYTF.

The CDR3 spells CASSEEGLNTEAFF. The DNA of the CDR3 is TGCGCCAGCAGTGAGGAAGGGTTGAACACTGAAGCTTTCTTT. V usage is TRBV10-1 and J usage is TRBJ1-1; D gene unclear. CDR1 and CDR2 (germline): WNHNN, SYGVQD (reference sequence). Deletions cut 2 bases from V and 0 bases from J, with 7 bases between. The CDR3 extends over 14 amino acids.

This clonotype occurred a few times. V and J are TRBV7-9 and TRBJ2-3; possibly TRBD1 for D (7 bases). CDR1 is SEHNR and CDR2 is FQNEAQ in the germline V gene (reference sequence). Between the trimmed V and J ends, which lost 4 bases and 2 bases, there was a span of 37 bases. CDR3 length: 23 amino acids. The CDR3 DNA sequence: TGTGCCAGCAGCTATCCCGGAGTAGTCGCAGGGGGGCCCCATCCCTCCCTCACAGATACGCAGTATTTT. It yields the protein CASSYPGVVAGGPHPSLTDTQYF.

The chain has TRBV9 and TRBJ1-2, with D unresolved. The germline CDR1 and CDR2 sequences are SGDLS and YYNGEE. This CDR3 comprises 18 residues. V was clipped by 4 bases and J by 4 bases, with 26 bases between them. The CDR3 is CASSNNRAFPRPTYGYTF. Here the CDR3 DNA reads TGTGCCAGCAGCAACAACCGAGCCTTCCCCAGGCCTACCTATGGCTACACCTTC.

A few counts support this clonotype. CDR3 amino acids: CASSLTVSPSPLHF. The CDR3 DNA is TGTGCCAGCAGCTTAACCGTTAGTCCTTCACCCCTCCACTTT. The V gene is TRBV7-9, the J gene TRBJ1-6; D gene uncertain. The CDR3 is made up of 14 amino acids. Per germline, CDR1 SEHNR and CDR2 FQNEAQ (reference sequence). V lost 2 bases to trimming and J lost 9 bases, with 11 bases between them.

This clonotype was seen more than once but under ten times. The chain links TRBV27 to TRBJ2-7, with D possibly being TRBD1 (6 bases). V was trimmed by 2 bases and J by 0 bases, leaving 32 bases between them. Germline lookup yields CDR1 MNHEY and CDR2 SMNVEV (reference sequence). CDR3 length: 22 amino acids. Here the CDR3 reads CASSLERLIGDAGQPLSYEQYF. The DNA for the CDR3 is TGTGCCAGCAGTTTAGAGCGTTTGATAGGGGACGCCGGACAGCCCCTCTCCTACGAGCAGTACTTC.